This T cell receptor (beta chain) comes out of a study of identical twins. Study observations and caveats: Models came in too low on out-of-frame TCR alpha sharing in monozygotic twins. Excess sharing by twins proved weaker in beta out-of-frame sequences. There were fewer insertions in abundant cord blood beta clonotypes, but memory repertoires showed no such pattern.

At least ten counts were recorded for this clonotype. What it binds is unknown. Per the germline V gene, CDR1 is SGHKS and CDR2 is YYEKEE (reference sequence). Between the trimmed V and J ends, which lost 1 base and 5 bases, there was a span of 13 bases. CDR3 length: 14 amino acids. A universal primer site was added by template switching, and unique molecular identifiers were carried by the cDNA. TCRdb redid the calling of the 5' RACE reads with MiXCR, one entry per CDR3 protein. The data hold 150,000 or so distinct CDR3 sequences, with roughly 3.3% observed a single time. This chain connects TRBV5-5 to TRBJ2-7; tentative D call: TRBD1 (5 bases). The sample consisted of memory T cells sorted from blood. This receptor was taken from a man aged 18 to 30 in good health. In DNA form, the CDR3 reads TGTGCCAGCAGCTTGTCCTGGGGCCGGGACGAGCAGTACTTC. Translation: CASSLSWGRDEQYF.